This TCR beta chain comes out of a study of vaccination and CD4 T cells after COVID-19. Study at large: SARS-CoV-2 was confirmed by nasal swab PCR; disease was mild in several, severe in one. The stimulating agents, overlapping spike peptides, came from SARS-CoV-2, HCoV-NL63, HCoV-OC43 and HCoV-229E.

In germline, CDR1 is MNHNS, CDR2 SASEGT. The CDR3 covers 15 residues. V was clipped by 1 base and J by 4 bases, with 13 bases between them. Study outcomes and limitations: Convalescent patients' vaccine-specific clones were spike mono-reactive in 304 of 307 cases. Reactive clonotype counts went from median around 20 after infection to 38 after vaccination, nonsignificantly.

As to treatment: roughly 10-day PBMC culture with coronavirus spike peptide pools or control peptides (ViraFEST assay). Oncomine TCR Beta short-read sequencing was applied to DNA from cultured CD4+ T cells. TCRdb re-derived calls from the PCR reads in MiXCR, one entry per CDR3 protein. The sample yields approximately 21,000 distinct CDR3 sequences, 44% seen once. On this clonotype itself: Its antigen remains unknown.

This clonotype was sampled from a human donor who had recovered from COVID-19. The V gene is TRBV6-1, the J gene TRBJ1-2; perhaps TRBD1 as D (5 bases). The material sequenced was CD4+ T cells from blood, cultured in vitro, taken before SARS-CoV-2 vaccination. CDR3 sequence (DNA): TGTGCCAGCAGTGAAGATTGGGGCTCCATCTATGGCTACACCTTC. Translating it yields CASSEDWGSIYGYTF.